This T cell receptor (beta chain) was identified in a study of beta chain features in type 1 diabetes. Since all of the isolated RNA was reverse transcribed, expressed TCRB transcripts were what got sequenced. There were some 3.6 million reads on average in the naive, central memory and regulatory T cell samples. Sequencing was performed with immunoSEQ multiplex PCR; in TCRdb, only in-frame clones are kept and a portion is missing. The sample lists about 290,000 clones; around 7.3% were seen once. Only a few counts were recorded for this clone. Germline lookup yields CDR1 SGHRS and CDR2 YFSETQ. CDR3 size: 14 residues. Trimming pared 4 bases from V and 2 bases from J, leaving 12 bases between.

The chain has TRBV5-1 and TRBJ2-5; maybe TRBD2 (6 bases). The receptor was isolated from a woman aged 18-29 years in good health. Sequenced sample: central memory CD4+ T cells from blood. Here the CDR3 reads CASSRLAEQETQYF. The CDR3 nucleotides read TGCGCCAGCAGCCGGTTAGCGGAACAAGAGACCCAGTACTTC.